The present entry profiles one T cell receptor (beta chain) with its context. Its specificity is unknown. The CDR3 extends over 17 amino acids. V gave up 3 bases and J gave up 0 bases; unmatched junction bases: 7. The germline V gene encodes CDR1 SGHRS and CDR2 YFSETQ. Repertoires were generated with immunoSEQ multiplex PCR, while TCRdb's copy carries only in-frame clones and drops some. This repertoire shows 15,000 to 20,000 clones, about 84% found once; its top ten account for 5% to 6.5%. These data originate in a study of CD4+ T cells in melanoma. Overall study results and limits: In melanoma, neoantigen-specific CD4+ T cells reportedly differed in differentiation state. CD8+ T cell, macrophage and B cell function reportedly correlated with neoantigen-specific CD4+ T cells.

Source material: cells from a culture (not recorded whether cultured in vitro). This clonotype originated in a human donor with melanoma. This rearrangement joins TRBV5-1 to TRBJ2-1; 9 nucleotides align to TRBD1. The DNA for the CDR3 is TGCGCCAGCAGCTCTACAGGGGGCGCCAGCTCCTACAATGAGCAGTTCTTC. It codes for CASSSTGGASSYNEQFF.